The 26 T cell receptor beta chains presented below share a single source sample, sequenced in a study of blood T cell repertoires in COVID-19. TCRdb's table, derived via immunoSEQ multiplex PCR, lists solely in-frame clones and lacks some. The table lists a few hundred thousand clones, 87% of them singletons, with over 2% in the top ten. Sequencing was carried out using peripheral blood. These receptors were collected from a woman between 50 and 59 years old with acute or convalescent COVID-19.

The count of this clone is one. The J gene is TRBJ1-1, the V gene TRBV6-5; D perhaps matches TRBD1 (5 bases). The CDR3 extends over 14 amino acids. V was trimmed by 4 bases and J by 1 base, leaving 10 bases between them. Germline values: CDR1 MNHEY, CDR2 SVGAGI. The CDR3 nucleotides are TGTGCCAGCAGTTGGGGCAGAGGGAACACTGAAGCTTTCTTT. Translating gives CASSWGRGNTEAFF.

The CDR3 is CATSDLGGIYGYTF. CDR3 in DNA: TGTGCCACCAGTGATTTAGGGGGCATCTATGGCTACACCTTC. The V gene is TRBV24-1, the J gene TRBJ1-2; 7 nucleotides agree with TRBD1. Germline values: CDR1 KGHDR, CDR2 SFDVKD. The CDR3 spans 14 residues. Trimming removed 1 base from V and 4 bases from J; junction bases left unmatched: 2.

J is TRBJ2-7 and V is TRBV6-5, with D uncertain. This CDR3 has 13 residues. Germline CDR1 reads MNHEY; CDR2 reads SVGAGI. V was clipped by 4 bases and J by 1 base, with 8 bases between them. The CDR3 DNA is TGTGCCAGCAGTTTGGCAGAATCCTACGAGCAGTACTTC. Protein: CASSLAESYEQYF.

The chain employs TRBV6-2 or TRBV6-3 and TRBJ2-1; the D gene is possibly TRBD1 (6 bases). Germline assignment: CDR1 MNHEY and CDR2 SVGEGT. CDR3 size: 16 residues. V lost 8 bases and J 4 bases, leaving 21 bases between the germline ends. The DNA of the CDR3 is TGTGCCAGCGGCCTTCTACAGGGTTTCGCTTACAATGAGCAGTTCTTC. Translation gives CASGLLQGFAYNEQFF.

The chain combines TRBV6-6 with TRBJ1-1; D might be TRBD1 (6 bases). Trimming took off 8 bases at V and 9 bases at J, with 13 bases between the two ends. The CDR3 is made up of 11 amino acids. CDR1 and CDR2 from the germline V gene are MNHNY and SVGAGI (reference sequence). The CDR3 sequence: CASGSGQKAFF. The CDR3 region has the DNA TGTGCCAGCGGCTCGGGACAAAAAGCTTTCTTT.

This clone occurred once. This sequence joins TRBV24-1 and TRBJ2-1; D possibly corresponds to TRBD2 (5 bases). V gave up 9 bases and J gave up 5 bases, with 10 bases separating them. CDR3 size: 12 residues. Germline-derived CDR1 and CDR2 are KGHDR and SFDVKD. The CDR3 reads CATSGLNNEQFF. For the CDR3, the DNA is TGTGCCACCTCTGGACTGAACAATGAGCAGTTCTTC.

This chain uses TRBV5-1 with TRBJ1-1; D gene ambiguous. The germline V and J ends were trimmed by 0 bases and 0 bases, with 6 bases remaining between them. The CDR3 consists of 14 residues. Germline CDR1 reads SGHRS; CDR2 reads YFSETQ. The CDR3 spells CASSLANLNTEAFF. The CDR3 coding sequence is TGCGCCAGCAGCTTGGCCAACTTGAACACTGAAGCTTTCTTT.

This chain uses TRBV7-6 with TRBJ1-1, with 7 bases matching TRBD1. CDR1 is SGHVS and CDR2 is FNYEAQ in the germline V gene. The CDR3 contains 14 residues. Losses at the gene ends were 3 bases for V and 5 bases for J; bases not matched to a gene: 6. CDR3: CASSFDRELTEAFF. The CDR3 DNA is TGTGCCAGCAGCTTTGACAGGGAATTAACTGAAGCTTTCTTT.

The V call is TRBV28, the J call TRBJ1-1, with D hard to call. V was clipped by 4 bases and J by 3 bases, with 15 bases between them. The CDR3 has 15 amino acids. CDR1 and CDR2 (germline): MDHEN, SYDVKM. The DNA of the CDR3 is TGTGCCAGCAGTTCCCCCGTTGGGCGCGACACTGAAGCTTTCTTT. Its translation is CASSSPVGRDTEAFF.

The rearrangement joins TRBV6-5 to TRBJ1-2; D is unclear. The CDR3 contains 12 residues. The germline V gene has CDR1 MNHEY and CDR2 SVGAGI. Trimming removed 0 bases at V and 8 bases at J, with 7 bases between. CDR3 loop: CASSYSGDGYTF. In nucleotides, the CDR3 is TGTGCCAGCAGTTACTCAGGAGACGGCTACACCTTC.

This clone has just a few counts. V usage is TRBV4-3 and J usage is TRBJ1-5, with D unclear. The length of the CDR3 is 15 residues. V was shortened by 2 bases and J by 3 bases, with 11 bases between the two germline ends. The germline V gene has CDR1 LGHNA and CDR2 YSLEER. The DNA of the CDR3 is TGCGCCAGCAGCCAACTGACGGGATACAATCAGCCCCAGCATTTT. It yields the protein CASSQLTGYNQPQHF.

V gene TRBV15 combines with J gene TRBJ1-1; unclear D gene. Between the trimmed V and J ends, which lost 4 bases and 1 base, there was a span of 7 bases. Germline CDR1 is LNHNV and CDR2 is YYDKDF (reference sequence). This CDR3 region has 13 residues. CDR3 protein: CATSITQNTEAFF. The DNA for the CDR3 is TGTGCCACCAGCATAACACAGAACACTGAAGCTTTCTTT. Variable domain in full (rest from reference TRBV15 and TRBJ1-1): DAMVIQNPRYQVTQFGKPVTLSCSQTLNHNVMYWYQQKSSQAPKLLFHYYDKDFNNEADTPDNFQSRRPNTSFCFLDIRSPGLGDTAMYLCATSITQNTEAFFGQGTRLTVV.

For the CDR3, the DNA is TGTGCCAGCAGCCAACCGGGCAGGGATGAGGGCTACACCTTC. It specifies CASSQPGRDEGYTF. The chain is built from TRBV3-1 (or the pseudogene TRBV3-2) and TRBJ1-2; tentatively, D is TRBD1 (5 bases). The CDR3 has 14 amino acids. The germline V gene encodes CDR1 LGHDT and CDR2 YNNKEL (reference sequence). Between the trimmed V and J ends, which lost 2 bases and 8 bases, there was a span of 15 bases.

The chain links TRBV7-2 to TRBJ2-1, with 8 bases fitting TRBD1. CDR3 length equals 16 residues. Germline CDR1 SGHTA, CDR2 FQGNSA. With 6 bases clipped from V and 1 base from J, the junction kept 8 bases outside the gene matches. This CDR3 reads CASRRFQGASYNEQFF. DNA for the CDR3: TGTGCCAGCAGACGTTTCCAGGGGGCGTCCTACAATGAGCAGTTCTTC.

This clone was seen only a few times. The rearrangement joins TRBV5-1 to TRBJ2-1; TRBD2 is a possible D gene (5 bases). The CDR3 covers 13 residues. From germline, CDR1 is SGHRS and CDR2 YFSETQ. V was cut by 2 bases and J by 3 bases, with 6 bases left in between. The CDR3 protein is CASSFTSYNEQFF. The DNA for the CDR3 is TGCGCCAGCAGCTTCACTAGCTACAATGAGCAGTTCTTC. The full variable domain, in which reference TRBV5-1 and TRBJ2-1 provide the parts outside the CDR3, is KAGVTQTPRYLIKTRGQQVTLSCSPISGHRSVSWYQQTPGQGLQFLFEYFSETQRNKGNFPGRFSGRQFSNSRSEMNVSTLELGDSALYLCASSFTSYNEQFFGPGTRLTVL.

This clone was picked up one time. Other DNA variants within this sample encode the same CDR3. The genes are TRBV5-1 and TRBJ2-7; 10 bases match TRBD2. The CDR3 sequence is 15 residues long. Trimming at V came to 0 bases and at J to 3 bases, leaving 3 bases not matched to a gene. Germline lookup yields CDR1 SGHRS and CDR2 YFSETQ. CDR3 sequence: CASSLVLAGGYEQYF. DNA for the CDR3: TGCGCCAGCAGCTTGGTATTAGCGGGAGGCTACGAGCAGTACTTC.

This clone was seen a single time. The V call is TRBV19, the J call TRBJ1-6; no definite D call. Germline assignment: CDR1 LNHDA and CDR2 SQIVND (reference sequence). V lost 3 bases, J lost 8 bases, and 11 bases lay in between. This CDR3 comprises 14 residues. CDR3 bases: TGTGCCAGTAGTATGTCATACAGTGATTCACCCCTCCACTTT. Amino acids: CASSMSYSDSPLHF.

The gene calls are TRBV4-1 and TRBJ1-4; D uncertain. This CDR3 spans 13 amino acids. Trimming took 4 bases from V and 7 from J, leaving 10 bases between them. Germline CDR1 is MGHRA and CDR2 is YSYEKL. The CDR3 is CASSPPGFEKLFF. The CDR3 DNA reads as TGCGCCAGCAGCCCTCCGGGGTTTGAAAAACTGTTTTTT.

The gene calls are TRBV18 and TRBJ1-6; D may be TRBD1 (5 bases). The CDR3 is 15 amino acids. Deletions cut 3 bases from V and 7 bases from J, with 13 bases between. The germline CDR1 and CDR2 sequences are KGHSH and LQKENI. The CDR3 loop is CASSPRTRDNSPLHF. CDR3 sequence (DNA): TGTGCCAGCTCACCCAGGACAAGAGACAATTCACCCCTCCACTTT.

This chain links TRBV9 with TRBJ2-7; TRBD2 matches 12 bases. The CDR3 extends over 15 amino acids. Germline V lookup: CDR1 SGDLS, CDR2 YYNGEE. The J segment lost 10 bases and the V segment lost 0 bases, leaving 8 bases of the junction unmatched. The CDR3 bases are TGTGCCAGCAGCGTAGATTTGGGACTAGCGGGCAGTCAGTACTTC. As protein: CASSVDLGLAGSQYF. Variable domain in full (rest from reference TRBV9 and TRBJ2-7): DSGVTQTPKHLITATGQRVTLRCSPRSGDLSVYWYQQSLDQGLQFLIQYYNGEERAKGNILERFSAQQFPDLHSELNLSSLELGDSALYFCASSVDLGLAGSQYFGPGTRLTVT.

This chain uses TRBV6-6 with TRBJ2-3; 9 bases align to TRBD2. The germline V gene has CDR1 MNHNY and CDR2 SVGAGI (reference sequence). The CDR3 consists of 17 residues. V lost 5 bases, J lost 7 bases, and 16 bases stayed unmatched. The chain's CDR3 is CASSRGGVAGELHTQYF. In DNA form, the CDR3 reads TGTGCCAGCAGTCGGGGGGGGGTAGCGGGAGAGCTTCATACGCAGTATTTT.

J is TRBJ2-7 and V is TRBV9, with a tentative D call TRBD1 (5 bases). The germline V gene has CDR1 SGDLS and CDR2 YYNGEE. Trimming removed 3 bases from V and 7 bases from J, with 14 bases in between. The CDR3 extends over 13 amino acids. DNA of the CDR3: TGTGCCAGCAGCGCCCGGGTCCCAGGGGAGCAGTACTTC. It encodes CASSARVPGEQYF.

The chain combines TRBV30 with TRBJ1-2; 7 bases align to TRBD1. Trimming took 1 base from V and 12 from J; bases not matched to a gene: 11. The V gene's germline CDR1 is GTSNPN and CDR2 SVGIG (reference sequence). CDR3 length equals 13 residues. The CDR3 sequence is CAWSADRFEGNTF. CDR3 nucleotide sequence: TGTGCCTGGAGTGCGGACAGGTTTGAAGGAAACACCTTC.

V is TRBV30 and J is TRBJ2-7; D is unresolved. The V end lost 0 bases, the J end lost 7 bases, and 13 bases lay between the germline ends. From germline, CDR1 is GTSNPN and CDR2 SVGIG (reference sequence). The CDR3 sequence is 13 residues long. The CDR3 sequence: CAWSVAASWEQYF. The CDR3 nucleotides read TGTGCCTGGAGTGTTGCGGCAAGTTGGGAGCAGTACTTC.

The chain carries TRBV5-1 and TRBJ1-2, with TRBD1 matching 8 bases. The CDR3 totals 14 residues. Germline V gene data show CDR1 as SGHRS and CDR2 as YFSETQ. V lost 2 bases, J lost 1 base, and 1 base stayed unmatched. The CDR3 DNA is TGCGCCAGCAGCTTACAGGGGGGTAACTATGGCTACACCTTC. It encodes CASSLQGGNYGYTF. Drawing the rest from reference TRBV5-1 and TRBJ1-2, the complete variable domain is KAGVTQTPRYLIKTRGQQVTLSCSPISGHRSVSWYQQTPGQGLQFLFEYFSETQRNKGNFPGRFSGRQFSNSRSEMNVSTLELGDSALYLCASSLQGGNYGYTFGSGTRLTVV.

The chain carries TRBV7-3 and TRBJ1-6, with 7 bases matching TRBD1. The CDR3 loop spans 14 amino acids. The germline gives CDR1 SGHTA, CDR2 FQGTGA. Trimming cost V 6 bases and J 4 bases; bases outside gene matches: 3. The CDR3 nucleotides are TGTGCCAGCAGGCCGGGACAGTATAATTCACCCCTCCACTTT. Translated: CASRPGQYNSPLHF. The whole variable domain, remainder taken from reference TRBV7-3 and TRBJ1-6, is GAGVSQTPSNKVTEKGKYVELRCDPISGHTALYWYRQSLGQGPEFLIYFQGTGAADDSGLPNDRFFAVRPEGSVSTLKIQRTERGDSAVYLCASRPGQYNSPLHFGNGTRLTVT.